This entry concerns a single T cell receptor beta chain. The record originates from a study of blood T cell repertoires in COVID-19. Background on the study: Samples of COVID-19 (acute and convalescent) were obtained from the United States, Italy and Spain. The analysed material was cDNA or gDNA that came from T cells, B-cell-depleted T cells, or PBMCs.

Per the authors' pipeline: The authors estimated nucleated cell counts from reference gene primer amplification. Generated by immunoSEQ multiplex PCR, the TCRdb table keeps only in-frame clones and is missing some. V and J calls and clone size are copied from that table; D and trimming were computed from the DNA. This sample has roughly 150,000 clones, with around 84% found just once. Trimming shortened V by 0 bases and J by 9 bases, and 15 bases separated the two germline ends. Germline V gives CDR1 MGHRA, CDR2 YSYEKL. The CDR3 runs 15 residues. Sequencing used peripheral blood. The chain employs TRBV4-1 and TRBJ2-1; maybe TRBD1 (7 bases). This TCR derives from a woman aged 50 to 60 with acute or convalescent COVID-19. The CDR3 region is CASSQEGGGRSEQFF. For the CDR3, the DNA is TGCGCCAGCAGCCAAGAAGGAGGGGGCCGGTCTGAGCAGTTCTTC.